This T cell receptor beta chain was sequenced in a study of blood T cells in healthy people across ages. Sample-barcoded 5' priming and a J-beta primer mix drove a second PCR of roughly 6 to 12 cycles. TCRdb called the 5' RACE reads again in MiXCR, with one record for every CDR3 protein. Of about 620,000 distinct CDR3 sequences in the sample, 40% to 65% were seen once. Every sample gave at least 5.5 micrograms of total RNA when it was extracted. This clonotype was detected many times. V shed 2 bases and J 1 base; nucleotides not matched to a gene: 3. Germline assignment: CDR1 KGHSH and CDR2 LQKENI. The CDR3 covers 16 residues.

This TCR was sampled from a woman of 80 years or more in good health. The V and J genes are TRBV18 and TRBJ2-4; 9 bases are a match to TRBD1. Input material: blood. CDR3 loop: CASSPIGQGAKNIQYF. CDR3 bases: TGTGCCAGCTCACCAATAGGACAGGGGGCCAAAAACATTCAGTACTTC. The full variable domain, in which reference TRBV18 and TRBJ2-4 provide the parts outside the CDR3, is NAGVMQNPRHLVRRRGQEARLRCSPMKGHSHVYWYRQLPEEGLKFMVYLQKENIIDESGMPKERFSAEFPKEGPSILRIQQVVRGDSAAYFCASSPIGQGAKNIQYFGAGTRLSVL.